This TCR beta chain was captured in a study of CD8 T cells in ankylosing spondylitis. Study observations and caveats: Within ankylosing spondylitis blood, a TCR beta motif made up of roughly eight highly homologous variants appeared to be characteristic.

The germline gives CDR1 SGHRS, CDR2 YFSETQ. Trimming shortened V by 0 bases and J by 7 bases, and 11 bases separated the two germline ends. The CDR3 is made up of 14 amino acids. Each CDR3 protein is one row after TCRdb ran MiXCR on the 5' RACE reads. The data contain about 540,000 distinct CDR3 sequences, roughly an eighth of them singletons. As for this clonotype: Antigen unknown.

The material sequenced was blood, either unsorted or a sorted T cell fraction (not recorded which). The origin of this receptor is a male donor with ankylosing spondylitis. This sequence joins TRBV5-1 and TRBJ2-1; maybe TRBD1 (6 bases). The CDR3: CASSLGVRGNEQFF. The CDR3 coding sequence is TGCGCCAGCAGCTTGGGGGTCAGGGGTAATGAGCAGTTCTTC.